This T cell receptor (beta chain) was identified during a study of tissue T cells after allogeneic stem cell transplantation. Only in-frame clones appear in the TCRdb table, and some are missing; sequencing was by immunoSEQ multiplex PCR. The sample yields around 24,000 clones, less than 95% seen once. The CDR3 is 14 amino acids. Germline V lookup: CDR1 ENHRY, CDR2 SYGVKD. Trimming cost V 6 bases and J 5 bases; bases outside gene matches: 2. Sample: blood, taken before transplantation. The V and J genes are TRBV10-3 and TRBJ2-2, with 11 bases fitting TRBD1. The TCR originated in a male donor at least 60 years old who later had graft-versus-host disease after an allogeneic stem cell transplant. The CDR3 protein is CAISGTGGTGELFF. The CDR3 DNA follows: TGTGCCATCAGCGGGACAGGGGGGACCGGGGAGCTGTTTTTT.